The clone carrying this TCR beta chain was detected once. The data belong to a study of pediatric ulcerative colitis. Sequencing was performed with immunoSEQ multiplex PCR; in TCRdb, only in-frame clones are kept and a portion is missing. The sample contains tens of thousands of clones, over 80% of which appear only once. V lost 5 bases to trimming and J lost 6 bases, with 17 bases between them. Germline lookup yields CDR1 MNHEY and CDR2 SVGAGI. The CDR3 spans 15 residues. Controls had colonoscopy for suspected IBD, with normal endoscopy and no IBD the following year. Sequenced sample: blood. The chain couples TRBV6-5 to TRBJ2-1; possible D gene TRBD1, 6 bases. The TCR was taken from a boy aged 5-17 years who was a control in a study of pediatric ulcerative colitis. The CDR3 loop reads CASSNTGYPGNEQFF. In nucleotides, the CDR3 is TGTGCCAGCAGTAATACAGGGTATCCGGGCAATGAGCAGTTCTTC.